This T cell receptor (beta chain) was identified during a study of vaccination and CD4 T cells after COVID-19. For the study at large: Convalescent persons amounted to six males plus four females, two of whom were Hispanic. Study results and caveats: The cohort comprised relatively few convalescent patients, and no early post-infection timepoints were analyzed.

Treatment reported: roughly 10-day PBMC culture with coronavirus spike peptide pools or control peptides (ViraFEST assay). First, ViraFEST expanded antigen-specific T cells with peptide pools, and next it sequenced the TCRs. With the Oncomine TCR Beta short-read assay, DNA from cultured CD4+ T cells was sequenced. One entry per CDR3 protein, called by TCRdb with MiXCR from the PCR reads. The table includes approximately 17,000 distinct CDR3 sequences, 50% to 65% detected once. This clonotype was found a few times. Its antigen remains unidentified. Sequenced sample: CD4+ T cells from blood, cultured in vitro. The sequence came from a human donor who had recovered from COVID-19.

The CDR3 coding sequence is TGTGCCAGCAGTTCATGGGGGAGGGGTGGAGTCCAGTTAGGAGGCTACACCTTC. Amino acids: CASSSWGRGGVQLGGYTF. The gene calls are TRBV27 and TRBJ1-2; perhaps TRBD1 as D (5 bases). The CDR3 is 18 amino acids. The germline V gene has CDR1 MNHEY and CDR2 SMNVEV (reference sequence). V lost 4 bases and J 8 bases, leaving 29 bases between the germline ends.